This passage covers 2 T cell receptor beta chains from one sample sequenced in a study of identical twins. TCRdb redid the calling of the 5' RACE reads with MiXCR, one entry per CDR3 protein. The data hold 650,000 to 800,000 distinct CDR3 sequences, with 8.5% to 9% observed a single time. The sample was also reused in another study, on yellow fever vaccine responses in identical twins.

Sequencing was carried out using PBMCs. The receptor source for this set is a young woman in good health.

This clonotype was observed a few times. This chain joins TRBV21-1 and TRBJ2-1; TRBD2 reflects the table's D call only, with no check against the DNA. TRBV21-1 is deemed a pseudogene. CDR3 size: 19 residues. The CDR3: CASALLLLGGLAVYNEQFF. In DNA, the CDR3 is TGTGCCAGCGCCCTCCTCCTACTGGGGGGACTAGCGGTATACAATGAGCAGTTCTTC.

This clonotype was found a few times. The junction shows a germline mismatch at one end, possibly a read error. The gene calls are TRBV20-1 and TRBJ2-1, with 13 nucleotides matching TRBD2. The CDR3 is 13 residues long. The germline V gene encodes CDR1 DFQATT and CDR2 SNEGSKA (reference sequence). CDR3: CSAYPPGTSGMVF. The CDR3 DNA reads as TGCAGTGCTTACCCCCCGGGGACTAGCGGGATGGTCTTC.